Below, 14 T cell receptor beta chains from the same sample are listed, as sequenced in a study of T cell changes during pregnancy in multiple sclerosis. Clones were read by immunoSEQ multiplex PCR, and TCRdb kept only the in-frame ones, dropping some. The table records over 50,000 clones, 87% of them present only once. The sequencing input was peripheral blood from another person, used as feeder cells. The receptors derive from a human donor whose cells served as feeder cells for cultures in a pregnancy study.

The chain joins TRBV29-1 to TRBJ2-3; the D is unclear. This CDR3 spans 15 amino acids. Looked up from germline, CDR1 is SQVTM and CDR2 is ANQGSEA. V lost 8 bases and J lost 3, with 21 bases in between. The CDR3: CSLSTSGVGTDTQYF. Here the CDR3 DNA reads TGCAGCCTTTCAACGTCTGGAGTTGGGACAGATACGCAGTATTTT.

The chain joins TRBV6-1 to TRBJ2-3, with a weak D call TRBD1 (6 bases). The V and J ends lost 8 bases and 5 bases respectively, with 14 bases between them. The germline V gene encodes CDR1 MNHNS and CDR2 SASEGT. The CDR3 is 13 amino acids. This CDR3 reads CASEGRGGDTQYF. The CDR3, as DNA: TGTGCCAGCGAAGGCAGGGGTGGAGATACGCAGTATTTT.

This rearrangement joins TRBV7-2 to TRBJ1-1, with D possibly matching TRBD1 (5 bases). The CDR3 length is 15 residues. V was cut by 0 bases and J by 0 bases, with 8 bases left in between. CDR1 SGHTA and CDR2 FQGNSA come from the germline V gene. The CDR3 here is CASSLAGPLNTEAFF. The CDR3 DNA sequence: TGTGCCAGCAGCTTAGCGGGACCCCTGAACACTGAAGCTTTCTTT.

V gene TRBV7-8 combines with J gene TRBJ2-3, with a weak D call TRBD1 (5 bases). The V end was cut by 3 bases, the J end by 2 bases, with 18 bases between. Germline loops: CDR1 SGHVS, CDR2 FQNEAQ. CDR3 length equals 17 residues. This CDR3 is CASSFVRAPILTDTQYF. CDR3 coding DNA: TGTGCCAGCAGCTTTGTCAGGGCCCCAATCCTCACAGATACGCAGTATTTT.

The rearrangement joins TRBV5-6 to TRBJ1-1, with D maybe TRBD1 (5 bases). The germline V and J ends were trimmed by 5 bases and 6 bases, with 8 bases remaining between them. CDR1 and CDR2 from the germline V gene are SGHDT and YYEEEE. The CDR3 covers 11 residues. CDR3 sequence (DNA): TGTGCCAGCAGTTGGGGGGCTGAAGCTTTCTTT. It codes for CASSWGAEAFF.

The DNA of the CDR3 is TGTGCCAGCAGCCAAGATGTTGGCGGATACGAGCAGTACTTC. Protein product: CASSQDVGGYEQYF. V is TRBV4-2 and J is TRBJ2-7; no firm D call. The germline V gene has CDR1 LGHNA and CDR2 YNFKEQ. CDR3 length: 14 amino acids. Trimming removed 0 bases at V and 4 bases at J, with 10 bases between.

The CDR3 reads CASSPPTDLNTEAFF. CDR3 DNA: TGTGCCAGCTCACCACCAACAGACCTGAACACTGAAGCTTTCTTT. The genes are TRBV18 and TRBJ1-1; D is unresolved. From germline, CDR1 is KGHSH and CDR2 LQKENI. The length of the CDR3 is 15 residues. Between the trimmed V and J ends, which lost 0 bases and 0 bases, there was a span of 8 bases.

The chain carries TRBV19 and TRBJ2-7, with TRBD2 matching 7 bases. The CDR3 consists of 16 residues. Trimming removed 5 bases from V and 2 bases from J; junction bases left unmatched: 12. CDR1 LNHDA and CDR2 SQIVND come from the germline V gene (reference sequence). The CDR3 nucleotides are TGTGCCAGTAGTCCCCTTCGGGCTAGCGGAGCCTACGAGCAGTACTTC. This codes for CASSPLRASGAYEQYF.

This clone was detected only once. The rearrangement uses TRBV11-2 and TRBJ2-2; tentative D call: TRBD1 (6 bases). The germline V gene has CDR1 SGHAT and CDR2 FQNNGV. This CDR3 region has 16 residues. V was shortened by 2 bases and J by 0 bases, with 10 bases between the two germline ends. The CDR3 region is CASSLYRDTNTGELFF. As DNA, the CDR3 is TGTGCCAGCAGCTTATACAGGGATACGAACACCGGGGAGCTGTTTTTT. Using reference TRBV11-2 and TRBJ2-2 for the parts outside the CDR3, the full variable domain is EAGVAQSPRYKIIEKRQSVAFWCNPISGHATLYWYQQILGQGPKLLIQFQNNGVVDDSQLPKDRFSAERLKGVDSTLKIQPAKLEDSAVYLCASSLYRDTNTGELFFGEGSRLTVL.

The V and J genes are TRBV18 and TRBJ1-3; 7 bases fit TRBD1. The germline gives CDR1 KGHSH, CDR2 LQKENI. V lost 5 bases to trimming and J lost 0 bases; unmatched junction nucleotides: 16. The CDR3 spans 19 residues. CDR3 loop: CASSSTYVAGGISGNTIYF. CDR3 nucleotide sequence: TGTGCCAGCTCATCCACCTACGTGGCAGGGGGGATCTCTGGAAACACCATATATTTT.

This chain links TRBV13 with TRBJ2-7; 7 bases agree with TRBD2. The CDR3 extends over 15 amino acids. The germline gives CDR1 PRHDT, CDR2 FYEKMQ (reference sequence). With V trimmed by 5 bases and J by 2 bases, 9 bases remained unmatched. The chain's CDR3 is CASSPRSGNTYEQYF. CDR3 coding DNA: TGTGCCAGCAGCCCCCGGAGCGGGAACACCTACGAGCAGTACTTC. The full variable domain, its missing parts supplied by reference TRBV13 and TRBJ2-7, is AAGVIQSPRHLIKEKRETATLKCYPIPRHDTVYWYQQGPGQDPQFLISFYEKMQSDKGSIPDRFSAQQFSDYHSELNMSSLELGDSALYFCASSPRSGNTYEQYFGPGTRLTVT.

The chain uses TRBV6-5 and TRBJ1-1; weak D call: TRBD1 (6 bases). The CDR3 sequence is 16 residues long. V lost 0 bases to trimming and J lost 0 bases, with 11 bases between them. Germline lookup yields CDR1 MNHEY and CDR2 SVGAGI. DNA of the CDR3: TGTGCCAGCAGTTACTCGACAGGACGGTTGAACACTGAAGCTTTCTTT. It specifies CASSYSTGRLNTEAFF.

This sequence joins TRBV4-2 and TRBJ1-1; the match to TRBD1 covers 7 bases. The CDR3 is made up of 15 amino acids. Germline loops: CDR1 LGHNA, CDR2 YNFKEQ. V was pared by 0 bases and J by 7 bases, with 8 bases of the junction left unmatched. The chain's CDR3 is CASSQDLEGADEAFF. In DNA, the CDR3 is TGTGCCAGCAGCCAAGATCTAGAGGGGGCCGATGAAGCTTTCTTT.

This clone is hyperexpanded (1% or more). V gene TRBV4-1 combines with J gene TRBJ2-7; 8 positions agree with TRBD1. The CDR3 has 16 amino acids. Per germline, CDR1 MGHRA and CDR2 YSYEKL. V lost 4 bases and J lost 2; bases outside the gene matches: 10. CDR3 sequence reads: CASSPGQGRGAYEQYF. The CDR3 nucleotides are TGCGCCAGCAGCCCAGGACAGGGTCGGGGAGCCTACGAGCAGTACTTC.